This T cell receptor beta chain emerged from a study of T cell responses to AZD1222 COVID-19 vaccine. Study-level findings and limits: After two AZD1222 doses, spike-specific TCR breadth and depth rose versus day 0. It was only after the peak T cell response that any repertoires were sampled. The CD4 TCRs associated with vaccination extended across spike and predominated at 160-218 and 743-854. The donors showed a predominance of white British ancestry and of females, with possible underestimation of clonal diversity.

This clone has a single count. What it recognizes is unknown. Produced via immunoSEQ multiplex PCR; TCRdb's table is partial and in-frame only. The sample lists about 82,000 clones; 92% were seen once. Germline CDR1 reads SGHTA; CDR2 reads FQGNSA. CDR3 size: 14 residues. V gave up 1 base and J gave up 4 bases, with 10 bases separating them. This TCR was sampled from an adult who received the AZD1222 COVID-19 vaccine. The chain links TRBV7-2 to TRBJ1-2; D call uncertain. Sample: peripheral blood, taken 28 days after the second AZD1222 dose. The CDR3 DNA sequence: TGTGCCAGCAGCTTAGGGCCGGGAGCCTATGGCTACACCTTC. Translated: CASSLGPGAYGYTF.